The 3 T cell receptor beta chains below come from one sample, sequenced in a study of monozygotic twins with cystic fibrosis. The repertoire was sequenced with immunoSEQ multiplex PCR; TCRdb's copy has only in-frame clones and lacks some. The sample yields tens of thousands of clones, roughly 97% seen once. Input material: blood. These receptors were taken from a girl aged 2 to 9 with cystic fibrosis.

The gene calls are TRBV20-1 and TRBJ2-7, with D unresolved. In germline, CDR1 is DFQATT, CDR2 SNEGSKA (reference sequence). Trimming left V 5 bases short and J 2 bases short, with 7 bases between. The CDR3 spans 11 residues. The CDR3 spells CSASRTYEQYF. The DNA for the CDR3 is TGCAGTGCTTCGAGGACCTACGAGCAGTACTTC.

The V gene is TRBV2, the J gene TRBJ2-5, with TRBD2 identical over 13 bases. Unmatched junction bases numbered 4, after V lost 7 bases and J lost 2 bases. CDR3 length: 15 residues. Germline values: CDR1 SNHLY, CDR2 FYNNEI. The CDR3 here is CASTLGLAGQETQYF. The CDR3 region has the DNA TGTGCCAGCACCCTGGGACTAGCGGGACAAGAGACCCAGTACTTC.

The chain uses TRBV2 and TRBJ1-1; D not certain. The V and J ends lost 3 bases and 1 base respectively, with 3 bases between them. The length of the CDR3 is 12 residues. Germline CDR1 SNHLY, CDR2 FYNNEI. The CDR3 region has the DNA TGTGCCAGCAGTGAGGGGAACACTGAAGCTTTCTTT. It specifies CASSEGNTEAFF.